The 14 T cell receptor beta chains below come from one sample, sequenced in a study of early T cells in non-severe SARS-CoV-2 infection. TCRdb re-called the 5' RACE reads with MiXCR, one entry per CDR3 protein. The data contain 37,000 or so distinct CDR3 sequences, roughly 5% of them singletons. Sequencing used whole blood. The receptors shown here come from an adult who was a healthcare worker with PCR-confirmed SARS-CoV-2 infection or an uninfected control (not recorded which).

This clonotype was seen at least ten times. The chain carries TRBV20-1 and TRBJ1-2, with 7 bases that match TRBD1. V shed 5 bases, J shed 4 bases, and the junction held 7 bases outside the gene matches. The CDR3 totals 13 residues. Germline assignment: CDR1 DFQATT and CDR2 SNEGSKA (reference sequence). CDR3 region: CSAHNRQGYGYTF. In DNA form, the CDR3 reads TGCAGTGCTCATAACCGACAGGGCTATGGCTACACCTTC.

This clonotype was seen only a few times. V usage is TRBV20-1 and J usage is TRBJ2-1; 9 positions match TRBD2. V shed 6 bases, J shed 6 bases, and the junction held 12 bases outside the gene matches. Germline CDR1 is DFQATT and CDR2 is SNEGSKA (reference sequence). This CDR3 has 15 residues. CDR3 in DNA: TGCAGTGCCCCCGCAGGTAGCGGGAGTGGCAATGAGCAGTTCTTC. The encoded protein is CSAPAGSGSGNEQFF.

This clonotype occurred many times. The chain couples TRBV29-1 to TRBJ1-1; D perhaps matches TRBD1 (5 bases). V dropped 2 bases and J dropped 4 bases, with 8 bases sitting between them. From germline, CDR1 is SQVTM and CDR2 ANQGSEA. CDR3 length equals 12 residues. CDR3 in DNA: TGCAGCGTTGAACGGGGGTCCACTGAAGCTTTCTTT. Its protein is CSVERGSTEAFF.

This clonotype showed up just a few times. This may come from a read error, since a much larger clone is one base off. CDR3 DNA: TGCAGTGCTAGACCATTAGGATCAGAGCAGTACTTC. It codes for CSARPLGSEQYF. The chain links TRBV20-1 to TRBJ2-7; unclear D gene. Trimming shortened V by 2 bases and J by 7 bases, and 12 bases separated the two germline ends. The CDR3 is 12 amino acids. Germline assignment: CDR1 DFQATT and CDR2 SNEGSKA (reference sequence).

This clonotype came up many times. The gene calls are TRBV7-8 and TRBJ1-5; D gene ambiguous. Per germline, CDR1 SGHVS and CDR2 FQNEAQ. Trimming took off 1 base at V and 4 bases at J, with 8 bases between the two ends. The CDR3 runs 14 residues. CDR3 loop: CASSLDTRNQPQHF. CDR3 nucleotides: TGTGCCAGCAGCTTAGACACCCGTAATCAGCCCCAGCATTTT.

This clonotype showed up just a few times. The gene calls are TRBV20-1 and TRBJ2-1; tentative D call: TRBD1 (6 bases). This CDR3 is built from 13 residues. V was shortened by 4 bases and J by 4 bases, with 11 bases between the two germline ends. CDR1 and CDR2 (germline): DFQATT, SNEGSKA (reference sequence). The DNA for the CDR3 is TGCAGTGCTACTAGACAGGTATACAATGAGCAGTTCTTC. It specifies CSATRQVYNEQFF.

This chain links TRBV5-1 with TRBJ2-2; a possible D gene is TRBD1 (5 bases). The V end was cut by 1 base, the J end by 1 base, with 5 bases between. This CDR3 is built from 14 residues. Looked up from germline, CDR1 is SGHRS and CDR2 is YFSETQ. CDR3 in amino acids: CASSLTGNTGELFF. In DNA form, the CDR3 reads TGCGCCAGCAGCTTGACAGGGAACACCGGGGAGCTGTTTTTT. Complete variable domain (other parts from reference TRBV5-1 and TRBJ2-2): KAGVTQTPRYLIKTRGQQVTLSCSPISGHRSVSWYQQTPGQGLQFLFEYFSETQRNKGNFPGRFSGRQFSNSRSEMNVSTLELGDSALYLCASSLTGNTGELFFGEGSRLTVL.

This clonotype appeared many times. The rearrangement links TRBV27 to TRBJ1-2, with a weak D call TRBD1 (6 bases). The germline V gene has CDR1 MNHEY and CDR2 SMNVEV (reference sequence). CDR3 length equals 12 residues. The ends were cut back, 5 bases at V and 8 bases at J, with 12 bases in the middle. CDR3 region: CASSLRGGGYTF. CDR3 DNA: TGTGCCAGCAGTCTCAGGGGTGGAGGCTACACCTTC.

This clonotype was counted many times. The chain carries TRBV5-4 and TRBJ2-7; TRBD2 aligns across 8 bases. The trim removed 4 bases at V and 2 bases at J, leaving 14 bases unmatched. Germline assignment: CDR1 SGHNT and CDR2 YYREEE (reference sequence). The CDR3 is made up of 17 amino acids. The CDR3 DNA reads as TGTGCCAGCAGCCCTCAAGGAACGGGAGGGCCCCCCTACGAGCAGTACTTC. Encoded protein: CASSPQGTGGPPYEQYF.

This clonotype was observed at least ten times. This chain links TRBV2 with TRBJ2-5; the D gene is possibly TRBD1 (6 bases). CDR3 size: 12 residues. The V end was cut by 6 bases, the J end by 4 bases, with 9 bases between. Germline values: CDR1 SNHLY, CDR2 FYNNEI. CDR3 sequence (DNA): TGTGCCAGCAGCGGACAGTTAGAGACCCAGTACTTC. Amino acid sequence: CASSGQLETQYF.

This clonotype was seen a single time. This chain joins TRBV11-1 and TRBJ2-6; D gene ambiguous. This CDR3 is 15 amino acids long. The V and J ends lost 6 bases and 3 bases respectively, with 12 bases between them. Germline V lookup: CDR1 SGHAT, CDR2 FQDESV (reference sequence). Here the CDR3 reads CASRGITVGANVLTF. DNA of the CDR3: TGTGCCAGCAGGGGGATTACAGTTGGGGCCAACGTCCTGACTTTC.

This clonotype showed up just a few times. The V and J genes are TRBV28 and TRBJ2-7; TRBD2 matches 8 bases. CDR1 and CDR2 from the germline V gene are MDHEN and SYDVKM. The CDR3 is 13 amino acids. V trimming: 6 bases; J trimming: 5 bases; junction bases outside the gene matches: 6. The CDR3: CASRPGGGHEQYF. DNA of the CDR3: TGTGCCAGCAGACCCGGGGGGGGGCACGAGCAGTACTTC.

This clonotype was counted many times. V gene TRBV20-1 combines with J gene TRBJ2-1; maybe TRBD2 (7 bases). V was shortened by 0 bases and J by 10 bases, with 22 bases between the two germline ends. Germline values: CDR1 DFQATT, CDR2 SNEGSKA (reference sequence). The CDR3 runs to 16 residues. CDR3 coding DNA: TGCAGTGCTAGAGATTTAGCGGGTCTCACAGGGAACGAGCAGTTCTTC. This translates into CSARDLAGLTGNEQFF.

There are many counts of this clonotype. The chain combines TRBV7-2 with TRBJ2-5, with D perhaps TRBD1 (5 bases). The CDR3 has 13 amino acids. Germline CDR1 and CDR2: SGHTA and FQGNSA. Trimming cost V 3 bases and J 1 base, with 6 bases left between them. Here the CDR3 DNA reads TGTGCCAGCAGCTTGGGGCCCCAAGAGACCCAGTACTTC. Translating gives CASSLGPQETQYF.